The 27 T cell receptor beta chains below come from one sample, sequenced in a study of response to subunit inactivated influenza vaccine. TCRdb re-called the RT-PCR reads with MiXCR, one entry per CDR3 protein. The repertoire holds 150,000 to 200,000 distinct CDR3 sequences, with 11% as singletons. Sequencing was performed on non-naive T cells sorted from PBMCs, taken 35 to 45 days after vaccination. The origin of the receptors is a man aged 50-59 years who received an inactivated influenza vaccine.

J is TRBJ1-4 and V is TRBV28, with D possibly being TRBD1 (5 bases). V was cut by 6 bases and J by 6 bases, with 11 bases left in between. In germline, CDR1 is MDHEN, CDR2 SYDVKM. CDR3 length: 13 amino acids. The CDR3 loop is CASRQGGDEKLFF. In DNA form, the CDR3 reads TGTGCCAGCAGGCAGGGTGGAGATGAAAAACTGTTTTTT. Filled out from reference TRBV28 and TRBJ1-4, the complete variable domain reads DVKVTQSSRYLVKRTGEKVFLECVQDMDHENMFWYRQDPGLGLRLIYFSYDVKMKEKGDIPEGYSVSREKKERFSLILESASTNQTSMYLCASRQGGDEKLFFGSGTQLSVL.

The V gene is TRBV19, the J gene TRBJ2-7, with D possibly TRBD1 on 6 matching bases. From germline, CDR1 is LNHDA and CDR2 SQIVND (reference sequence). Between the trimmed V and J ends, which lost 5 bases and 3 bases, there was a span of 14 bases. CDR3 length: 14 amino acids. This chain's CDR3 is CASSPETGYYEQYF. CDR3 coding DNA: TGTGCCAGTAGTCCCGAGACAGGTTACTACGAGCAGTACTTC.

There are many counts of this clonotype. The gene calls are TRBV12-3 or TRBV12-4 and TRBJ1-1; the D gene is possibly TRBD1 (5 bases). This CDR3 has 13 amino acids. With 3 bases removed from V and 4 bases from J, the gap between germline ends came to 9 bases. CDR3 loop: CASSLYGGTEAFF. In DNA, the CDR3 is TGTGCCAGCAGTTTGTACGGGGGCACTGAAGCTTTCTTT.

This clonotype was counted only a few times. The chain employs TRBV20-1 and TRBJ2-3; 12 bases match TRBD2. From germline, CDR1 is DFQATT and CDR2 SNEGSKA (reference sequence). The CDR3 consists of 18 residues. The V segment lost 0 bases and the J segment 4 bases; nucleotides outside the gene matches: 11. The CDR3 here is CSARDPWLAGGRPDTQYF. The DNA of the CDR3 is TGCAGTGCTAGAGATCCCTGGCTAGCGGGAGGGCGACCAGATACGCAGTATTTT.

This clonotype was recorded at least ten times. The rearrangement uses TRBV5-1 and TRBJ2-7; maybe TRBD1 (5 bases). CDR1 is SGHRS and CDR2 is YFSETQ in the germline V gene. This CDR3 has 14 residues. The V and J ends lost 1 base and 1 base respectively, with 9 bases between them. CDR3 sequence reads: CASSLSRVSYEQYF. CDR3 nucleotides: TGCGCCAGCAGCTTGAGCAGGGTTTCCTACGAGCAGTACTTC.

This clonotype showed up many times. The CDR3 sequence: CASSLGHSGTTGELFF. The CDR3 coding sequence is TGTGCCAGCAGCTTAGGGCATAGCGGGACGACCGGGGAGCTGTTTTTT. The rearrangement links TRBV7-7 to TRBJ2-2, with 8 bases lining up with TRBD2. V lost 1 base to trimming and J lost 5 bases; unmatched junction nucleotides: 6. Germline V CDR1 and CDR2: SSHAT, FNYEAQ (reference sequence). The CDR3 is 16 residues long.

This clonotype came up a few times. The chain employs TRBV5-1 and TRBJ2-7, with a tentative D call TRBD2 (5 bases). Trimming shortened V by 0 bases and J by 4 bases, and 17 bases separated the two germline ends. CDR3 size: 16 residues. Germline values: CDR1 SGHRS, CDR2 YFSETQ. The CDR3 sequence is CASSLGKGSGYYEQYF. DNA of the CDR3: TGCGCCAGCAGCTTGGGGAAGGGATCGGGGTATTACGAGCAGTACTTC.

The CDR3 loop is CASSSVYGYGYTF. The CDR3 DNA sequence: TGTGCCAGCAGCAGTGTCTACGGGTACGGCTACACCTTC. The chain carries TRBV7-2 and TRBJ1-2; D gene ambiguous. Trimming cost V 5 bases and J 8 bases, with 15 bases left between them. From germline, CDR1 is SGHTA and CDR2 FQGNSA. The CDR3 is 13 amino acids.

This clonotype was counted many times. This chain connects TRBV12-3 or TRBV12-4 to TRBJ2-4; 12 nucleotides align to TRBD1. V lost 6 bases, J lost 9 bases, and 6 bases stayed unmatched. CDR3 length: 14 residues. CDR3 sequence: CASRGTGGQSIQYF. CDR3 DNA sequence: TGTGCCAGCAGGGGGACAGGGGGCCAAAGCATTCAGTACTTC.

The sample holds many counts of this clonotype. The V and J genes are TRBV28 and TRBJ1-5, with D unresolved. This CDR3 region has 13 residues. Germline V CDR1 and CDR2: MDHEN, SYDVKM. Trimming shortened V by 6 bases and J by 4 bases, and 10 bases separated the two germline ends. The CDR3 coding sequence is TGTGCCAGCAGCCTAGCTCCAAATCAGCCCCAGCATTTT. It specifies CASSLAPNQPQHF.

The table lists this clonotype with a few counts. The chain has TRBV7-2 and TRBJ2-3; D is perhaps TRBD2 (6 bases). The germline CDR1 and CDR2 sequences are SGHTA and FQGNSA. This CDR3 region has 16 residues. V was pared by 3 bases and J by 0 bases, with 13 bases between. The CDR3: CASSFSGTFSTDTQYF. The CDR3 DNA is TGTGCCAGCAGCTTCTCCGGGACTTTTAGCACAGATACGCAGTATTTT.

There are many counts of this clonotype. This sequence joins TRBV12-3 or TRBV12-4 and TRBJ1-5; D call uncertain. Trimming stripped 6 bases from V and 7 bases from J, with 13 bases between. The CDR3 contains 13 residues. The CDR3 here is CASSEGVGQPQHF. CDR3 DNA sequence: TGTGCCAGCAGCGAGGGAGTCGGGCAGCCCCAGCATTTT.

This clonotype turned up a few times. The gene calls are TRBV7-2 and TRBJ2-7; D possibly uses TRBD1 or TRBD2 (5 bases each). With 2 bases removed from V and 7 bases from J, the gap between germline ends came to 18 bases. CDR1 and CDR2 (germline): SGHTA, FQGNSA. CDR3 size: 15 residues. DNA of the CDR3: TGTGCCAGCAGCTTAAACGGGAAAGGGGATCGGGAGCAGTACTTC. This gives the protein CASSLNGKGDREQYF. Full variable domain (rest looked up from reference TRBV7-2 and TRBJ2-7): GAGVSQSPSNKVTEKGKDVELRCDPISGHTALYWYRQSLGQGLEFLIYFQGNSAPDKSGLPSDRFSAERTGGSVSTLTIQRTQQEDSAVYLCASSLNGKGDREQYFGPGTRLTVT.

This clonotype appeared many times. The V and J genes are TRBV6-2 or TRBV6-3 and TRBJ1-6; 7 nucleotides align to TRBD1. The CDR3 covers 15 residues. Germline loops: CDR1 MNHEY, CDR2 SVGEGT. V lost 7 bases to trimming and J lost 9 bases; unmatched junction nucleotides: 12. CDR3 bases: TGTGCCAGCATCCAAAGGACAGGTTTTGGTTCACCCCTCCACTTT. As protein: CASIQRTGFGSPLHF.

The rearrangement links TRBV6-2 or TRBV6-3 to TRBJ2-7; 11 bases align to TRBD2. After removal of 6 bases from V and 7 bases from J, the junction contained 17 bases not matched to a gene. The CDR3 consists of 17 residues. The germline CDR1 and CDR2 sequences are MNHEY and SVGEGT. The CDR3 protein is CASRTGTSGSAVREQYF. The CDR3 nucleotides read TGTGCCAGCAGGACCGGGACTAGCGGTTCGGCCGTTAGAGAGCAGTACTTC.

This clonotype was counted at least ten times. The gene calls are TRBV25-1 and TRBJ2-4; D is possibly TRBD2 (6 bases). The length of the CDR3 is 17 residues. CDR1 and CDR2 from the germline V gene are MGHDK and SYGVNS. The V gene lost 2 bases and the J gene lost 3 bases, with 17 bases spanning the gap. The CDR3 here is CASSENRRLEDKNIQYF. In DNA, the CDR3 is TGTGCCAGCAGTGAAAATCGGAGACTAGAGGACAAAAACATTCAGTACTTC.

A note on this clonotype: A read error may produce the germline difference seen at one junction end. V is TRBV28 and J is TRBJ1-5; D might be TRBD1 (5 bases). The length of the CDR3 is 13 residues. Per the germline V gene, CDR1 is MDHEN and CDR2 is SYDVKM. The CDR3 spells CASSRDSNLPQHF. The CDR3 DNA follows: TGTGCCAGCAGTCGGGACTCCAATCTGCCCCAGCATTTT.

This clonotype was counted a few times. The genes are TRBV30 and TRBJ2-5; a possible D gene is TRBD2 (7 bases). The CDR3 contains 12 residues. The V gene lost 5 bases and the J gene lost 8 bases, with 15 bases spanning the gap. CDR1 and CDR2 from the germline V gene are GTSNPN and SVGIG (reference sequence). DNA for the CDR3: TGTGCCTGGGGGGGGGGCTTGAGAACCCAGTACTTC. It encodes CAWGGGLRTQYF. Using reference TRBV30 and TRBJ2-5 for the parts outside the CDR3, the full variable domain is SQTIHQWPATLVQPVGSPLSLECTVEGTSNPNLYWYRQAAGRGLQLLFYSVGIGQISSEVPQNLSASRPQDRQFILSSKKLLLSDSGFYLCAWGGGLRTQYFGPGTRLLVL.

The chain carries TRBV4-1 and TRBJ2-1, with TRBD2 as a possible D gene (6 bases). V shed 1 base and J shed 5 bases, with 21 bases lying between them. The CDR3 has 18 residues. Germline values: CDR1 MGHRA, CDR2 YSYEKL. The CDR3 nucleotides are TGCGCCAGCAGCCAAGTCCCGGGAGTTCTAGCGAGAAACAATGAGCAGTTCTTC. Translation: CASSQVPGVLARNNEQFF.

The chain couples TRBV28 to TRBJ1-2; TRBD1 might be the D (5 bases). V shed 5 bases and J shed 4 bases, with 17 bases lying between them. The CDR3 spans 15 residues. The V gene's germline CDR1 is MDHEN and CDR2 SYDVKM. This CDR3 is CASSPHPQGGYGYTF. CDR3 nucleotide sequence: TGTGCCAGCAGTCCACACCCGCAGGGCGGCTATGGCTACACCTTC.

The CDR3 sequence is CASSLIPGTGQETQYF. For the CDR3, the DNA is TGTGCCAGCAGCTTGATCCCGGGGACAGGGCAAGAGACCCAGTACTTC. The chain is built from TRBV11-2 and TRBJ2-5; 9 bases are a match to TRBD1. Germline V lookup: CDR1 SGHAT, CDR2 FQNNGV. The CDR3 totals 16 residues. After removal of 3 bases from V and 2 bases from J, the junction contained 7 bases not matched to a gene.

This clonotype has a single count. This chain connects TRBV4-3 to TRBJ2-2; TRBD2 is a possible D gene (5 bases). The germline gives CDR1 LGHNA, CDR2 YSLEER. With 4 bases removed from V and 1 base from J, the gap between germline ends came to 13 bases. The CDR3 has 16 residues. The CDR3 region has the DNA TGCGCCAGCAGCCCGCACGTAGGGAGGAACACCGGGGAGCTGTTTTTT. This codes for CASSPHVGRNTGELFF.

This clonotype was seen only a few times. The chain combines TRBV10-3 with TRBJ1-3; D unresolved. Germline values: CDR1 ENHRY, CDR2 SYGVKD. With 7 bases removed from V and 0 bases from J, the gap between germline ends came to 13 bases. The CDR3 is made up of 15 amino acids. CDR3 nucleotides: TGTGCCATCAATGGGGATCCGAGCTCTGGAAACACCATATATTTT. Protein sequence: CAINGDPSSGNTIYF.

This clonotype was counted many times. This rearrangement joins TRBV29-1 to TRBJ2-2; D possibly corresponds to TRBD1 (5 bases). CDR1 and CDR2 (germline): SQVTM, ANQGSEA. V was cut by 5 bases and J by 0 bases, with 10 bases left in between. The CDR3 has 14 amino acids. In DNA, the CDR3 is TGCAGCGTTTCAGGGTTCGCGAACACCGGGGAGCTGTTTTTT. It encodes CSVSGFANTGELFF.

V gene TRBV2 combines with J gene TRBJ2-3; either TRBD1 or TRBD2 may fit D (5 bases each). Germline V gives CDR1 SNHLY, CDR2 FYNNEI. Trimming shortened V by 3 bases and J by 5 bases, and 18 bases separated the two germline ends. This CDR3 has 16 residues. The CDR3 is CASSDAVLRGVDTQYF. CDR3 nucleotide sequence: TGTGCCAGCAGTGACGCGGTCTTGAGAGGGGTAGATACGCAGTATTTT.

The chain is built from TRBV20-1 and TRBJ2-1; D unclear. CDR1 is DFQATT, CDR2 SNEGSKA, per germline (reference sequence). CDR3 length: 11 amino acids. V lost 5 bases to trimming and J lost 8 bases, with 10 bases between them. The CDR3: CSAAKEYEQFF. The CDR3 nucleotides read TGCAGTGCTGCAAAGGAGTATGAGCAGTTCTTC.

CDR3 in DNA: TGTGCCAGCAGTTTCGCACAGGGGCAGGGAGCTTTCTTT. Its translation is CASSFAQGQGAFF. This chain links TRBV12-3 or TRBV12-4 with TRBJ1-1, with 7 bases fitting TRBD1. Trimming cost V 3 bases and J 10 bases; bases outside gene matches: 8. The CDR3 loop spans 13 amino acids.